Here is one T cell receptor beta chain with its context. Its antigen is as yet unknown. With 1 base removed from V and 6 bases from J, the gap between germline ends came to 12 bases. The CDR3 has 14 residues. Germline V CDR1 and CDR2: LGHNT, FRNRAP. The record originates from a study of cytomegalovirus exposure and HLA in healthy donors. Whole-study context: Earlier results showed approximately 110 million unique TCR beta sequences derived from approximately 170 million T cells.

Primers included in the PCR were 60 Vbeta and 13 Jbeta primers. TCRdb's table, derived via immunoSEQ multiplex PCR, lists solely in-frame clones and lacks some. The data hold 60,000 to 100,000 clones, with under 80% observed a single time. Notes on the study in general: Later work found that TCR association rates differed between HLA loci; DRB1 had the most and HLA-C the fewest. As a later analysis showed, a missense DCLRE1C variant was linked to trimming of TCR beta V- and J-genes. Clonal expansion was found to be greater in HLA-associated TCR beta chains than in equally common others in a later analysis.

The sequence was collected from a male donor in good health and CMV-seropositive. The rearrangement links TRBV12-5 to TRBJ1-2; D gene ambiguous. Input material: PBMCs. The CDR3 bases are TGTGCTAGTGGTTTGGGCGCCGGCGGGAATGGCTACACCTTC. It is translated as CASGLGAGGNGYTF.